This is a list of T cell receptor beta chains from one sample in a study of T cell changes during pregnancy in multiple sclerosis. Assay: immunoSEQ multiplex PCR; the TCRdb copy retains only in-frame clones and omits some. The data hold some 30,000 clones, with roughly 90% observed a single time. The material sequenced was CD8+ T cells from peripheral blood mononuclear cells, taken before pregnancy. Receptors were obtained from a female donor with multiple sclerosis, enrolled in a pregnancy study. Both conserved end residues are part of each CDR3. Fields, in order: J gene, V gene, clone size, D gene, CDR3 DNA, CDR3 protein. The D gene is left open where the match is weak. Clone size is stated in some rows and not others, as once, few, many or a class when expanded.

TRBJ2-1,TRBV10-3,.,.,TGTGCCATCAGTGAGGTGTCTCCCGGCTCCTACAATGAGCAGTTCTTC,CAISEVSPGSYNEQFF
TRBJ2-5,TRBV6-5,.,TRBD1,TGTGCCAGCAGTTATACTGGACAGGACCTCGGGACCCAGTACTTC,CASSYTGQDLGTQYF
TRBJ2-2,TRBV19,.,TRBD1,TGTGCCAGTGGGTTAACAGGGGGCGTAACCGGGGAGCTGTTTTTT,CASGLTGGVTGELFF
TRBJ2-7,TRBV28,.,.,TGTGCCAGCAGTTTATACGGGAGCCTAGACGAGCAGTACTTC,CASSLYGSLDEQYF
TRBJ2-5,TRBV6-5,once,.,TGTGCCAGCAGTTACTCGGGGGGGACCCAGTACTTC,CASSYSGGTQYF
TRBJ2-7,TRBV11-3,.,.,TGTGCCAGCAGCTTAGTTGGAGGGTCCTACGAGCAGTACTTC,CASSLVGGSYEQYF
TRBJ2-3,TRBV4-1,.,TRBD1,TGCGCCAGCAGCCCCACCCCCGGGACAGGGGCCACAGATACGCAGTATTTT,CASSPTPGTGATDTQYF
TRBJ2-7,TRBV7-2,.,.,TGTGCCAGCAGCTTAGGGGGAGCGGGCACGAACGAGCAGTACTTC,CASSLGGAGTNEQYF
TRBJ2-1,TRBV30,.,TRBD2,TGTGCCTGGAGGGAGACTAGCGGGGATAACAATGAGCAGTTCTTC,CAWRETSGDNNEQFF
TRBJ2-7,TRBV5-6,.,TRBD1,TGTGCCAGCAGCTACCGGGACAGAAGCTCCTACGAGCAGTACTTC,CASSYRDRSSYEQYF
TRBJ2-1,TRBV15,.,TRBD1,TGTGCCACCCACGGGACAGACTACAATGAGCAGTTCTTC,CATHGTDYNEQFF
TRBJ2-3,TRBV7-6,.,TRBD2,TGTGCCAGCAGCTTAGAATCTAGCGGGTTAAGTAAAATAGATACGCAGTATTTT,CASSLESSGLSKIDTQYF
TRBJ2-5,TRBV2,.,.,TGTGCCAGCAGCGTCCGTAGCGGCCAAGAGACCCAGTACTTC,CASSVRSGQETQYF
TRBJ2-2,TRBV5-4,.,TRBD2,TGTGCCAGCAGATCCGGGACTAGCACCGGGGAGCTGTTTTTT,CASRSGTSTGELFF
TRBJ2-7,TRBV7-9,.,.,TGTGCCAGCAGCCAGACAGGCTACGAGCAGTACTTC,CASSQTGYEQYF
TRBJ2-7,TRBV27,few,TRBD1,TGTGCCAGCAGTTTACGCTCAGGGGGCAACGAGCAGTACTTC,CASSLRSGGNEQYF
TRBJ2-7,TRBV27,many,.,TGTGCCAGCAGTTTAGGCAGGGGCTACGAGCAGTACTTC,CASSLGRGYEQYF
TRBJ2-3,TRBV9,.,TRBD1,TGTGCCAGCAGTGGACAGGGGGCCGCAGATACGCAGTATTTT,CASSGQGAADTQYF
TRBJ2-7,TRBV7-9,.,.,TGTGCCAGCAGTACGATAGTAAACTCCTACGAGCAGTACTTC,CASSTIVNSYEQYF
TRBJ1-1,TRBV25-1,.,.,TGTGCCAGCAGCGGATCCGGGCAGGGTGTCTCCACTGAAGCTTTCTTT,CASSGSGQGVSTEAFF
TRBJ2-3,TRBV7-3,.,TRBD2,TGTGCCAGCAGACCGGCGGCGGGGGGGCCAGATACGCAGTATTTT,CASRPAAGGPDTQYF
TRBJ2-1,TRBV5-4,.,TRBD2,TGTGCCAGCAGCCCCACTAGCGGGAGCTCCTACAATGAGCAGTTCTTC,CASSPTSGSSYNEQFF
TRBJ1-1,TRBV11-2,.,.,TGTGCCAGCAGCTTATCGGACACTCTCGCTGAAGCTTTCTTT,CASSLSDTLAEAFF
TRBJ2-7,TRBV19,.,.,TGTGCCAGTAGTATTTCGGGGGACGAGCAGTACTTC,CASSISGDEQYF
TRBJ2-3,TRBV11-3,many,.,TGTGCCAGCAGCTTAATCGGGGAAACGCAGTATTTT,CASSLIGETQYF
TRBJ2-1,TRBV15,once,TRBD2,TGTGCCACCGAGGTAGCGGGAATCTCCTACAATGAGCAGTTCTTC,CATEVAGISYNEQFF
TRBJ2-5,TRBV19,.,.,TGTGCCAGTAGTAACCGACAGGTTCAAGAGACCCAGTACTTC,CASSNRQVQETQYF
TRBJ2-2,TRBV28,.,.,TGTGCCAGCAGCCGGAGGGCCGCGAACACCGGGGAGCTGTTTTTT,CASSRRAANTGELFF
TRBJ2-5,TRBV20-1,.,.,TGCAGTGCTCCCGTAGAGACCCAGTACTTC,CSAPVETQYF
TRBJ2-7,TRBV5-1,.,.,TGCGCCAGCAGCTCGGGGTACGAGCAGTACTTC,CASSSGYEQYF
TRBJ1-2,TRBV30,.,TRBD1,TGTGCCTGGAGTAGCGGGACAGGGCATGGCTACACCTTC,CAWSSGTGHGYTF
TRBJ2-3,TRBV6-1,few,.,TGTGCCAGCAGTGAAGGCGGCGGGAGCACAGATACGCAGTATTTT,CASSEGGGSTDTQYF
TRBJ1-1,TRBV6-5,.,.,TGTGCCAGCAGGACACAGAACACTGAAGCTTTCTTT,CASRTQNTEAFF
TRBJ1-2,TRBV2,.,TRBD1,TGTGCCAGCAGTGATAACAGACAGGGTACGTGGGGCTACACCTTC,CASSDNRQGTWGYTF
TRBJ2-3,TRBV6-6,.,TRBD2,TGTGCCAGCAGTTACTCAGCGGGGGGGGGCACAGATACGCAGTATTTT,CASSYSAGGGTDTQYF
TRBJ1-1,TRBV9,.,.,TGTGCCAGCAGCTCTGGACAGCAGAACACTGAAGCTTTCTTT,CASSSGQQNTEAFF
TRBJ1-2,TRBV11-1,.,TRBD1,TGTGCCAGCAGCCCCGGGACAGGGACGACATACCGCTATGGCTACACCTTC,CASSPGTGTTYRYGYTF
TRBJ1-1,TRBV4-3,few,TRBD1,TGCGCCAGCAGCCCCGGACAGGGGGACACTGAAGCTTTCTTT,CASSPGQGDTEAFF
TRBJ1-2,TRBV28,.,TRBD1,TGTGCCAGCAGTCACCCGACAGGGAACAATGGCTACACCTTC,CASSHPTGNNGYTF
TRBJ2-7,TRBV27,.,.,TGTGCCAGCAGTTTAGTGGGGGCTGTAAACGAGCAGTACTTC,CASSLVGAVNEQYF
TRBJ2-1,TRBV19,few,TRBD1,TGTGCCAGTATTCGACAGGGGGCTTCCTACAATGAGCAGTTCTTC,CASIRQGASYNEQFF
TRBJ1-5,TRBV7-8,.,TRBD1,TGTGCCAGCAGCTTAGAGGACAGGGGTAATCAGCCCCAGCATTTT,CASSLEDRGNQPQHF
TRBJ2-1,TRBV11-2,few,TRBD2,TGTGCCAGCAGCCTCGATTTTTTGCGGGGGTACAATGAGCAGTTCTTC,CASSLDFLRGYNEQFF
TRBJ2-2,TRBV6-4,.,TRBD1,TGTGCCAGCAGTTCTACCGGGACAGGGGCCGGGGAGCTGTTTTTT,CASSSTGTGAGELFF
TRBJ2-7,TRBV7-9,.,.,TGTGCCAGCAGCTTAGCTGAGGGCGGATCCTACGAGCAGTACTTC,CASSLAEGGSYEQYF
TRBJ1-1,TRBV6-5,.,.,TGTGCCAGCAGACCTCGGACAGTGATGAACACTGAAGCTTTCTTT,CASRPRTVMNTEAFF
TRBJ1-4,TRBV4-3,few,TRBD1,TGCGCCAGCAGCCAAGATCGAACAGGGGGTTTTCGCGAAAAACTGTTTTTT,CASSQDRTGGFREKLFF